A single sample is the source of the 5 T cell receptor beta chains below, sequenced in a study of blood T cell repertoires in COVID-19. Measured with immunoSEQ multiplex PCR; TCRdb has only the in-frame clones, and not every one. Of about 120,000 clones listed, around 76% are singletons. The sequencing input was peripheral blood. The receptor source for this set is a man in his sixties with acute or convalescent COVID-19.

The chain combines TRBV11-3 with TRBJ2-3; 9 nucleotides match TRBD2. V was clipped by 3 bases and J by 4 bases; unmatched bases: 11. Germline V gene data show CDR1 as SGHNT and CDR2 as YENEEA. There are 17 residues in the CDR3. CDR3 sequence (DNA): TGTGCCAGCAGCTTTACCGGGACTAGCTCAGTCGCAGATACGCAGTATTTT. Translating gives CASSFTGTSSVADTQYF. The full variable domain, completed using reference TRBV11-3 and TRBJ2-3, is EAGVVQSPRYKIIEKKQPVAFWCNPISGHNTLYWYLQNLGQGPELLIRYENEEAVDDSQLPKDRFSAERLKGVDSTLKIQPAELGDSAVYLCASSFTGTSSVADTQYFGPGTRLTVL.

This clone turned up a few times. This chain links TRBV24-1 with TRBJ1-1; tentative D call: TRBD1 (6 bases). CDR1 is KGHDR and CDR2 is SFDVKD in the germline V gene. The length of the CDR3 is 14 residues. V lost 12 bases and J 13 bases, leaving 29 bases between the germline ends. The CDR3 loop reads CAPPIPLKGGGRFF. The CDR3, as DNA: TGTGCCCCCCCAATCCCCTTGAAGGGAGGGGGGCGTTTCTTT.

The rearrangement uses TRBV30 and TRBJ2-5, with TRBD1 as a possible D gene (5 bases). The CDR3 has 13 amino acids. Trimming removed 2 bases from V and 5 bases from J, with 12 bases in between. Per germline, CDR1 GTSNPN and CDR2 SVGIG (reference sequence). The CDR3 sequence: CAWSFQGRETQYF. The CDR3 bases are TGTGCCTGGAGTTTCCAGGGCCGTGAGACCCAGTACTTC.

The chain recombines TRBV27 with TRBJ1-2; D unresolved. The CDR3 has 13 amino acids. Germline V gene lookup returns CDR1 MNHEY and CDR2 SMNVEV (reference sequence). Between the trimmed V and J ends, which lost 8 bases and 0 bases, there was a span of 10 bases. Here the CDR3 DNA reads TGTGCCAGCCGCAGGACTTCTAACTATGGCTACACCTTC. It encodes CASRRTSNYGYTF.

The rearrangement joins TRBV19 to TRBJ2-3, with no clear D. The germline gives CDR1 LNHDA, CDR2 SQIVND (reference sequence). The CDR3 runs 13 residues. Deletions cut 8 bases from V and 1 base from J, with 10 bases between. CDR3 bases: TGTGCCAGTCAAATTCATGGCACAGATACGCAGTATTTT. Translation: CASQIHGTDTQYF.